These T cell receptor beta chains were read from a single sample in a study of T cell changes during pregnancy in multiple sclerosis. The method was immunoSEQ multiplex PCR; TCRdb's version includes in-frame clones alone and lacks a portion of them. The data hold 85,000 to 100,000 clones, with approximately 92% observed a single time. Sequencing was performed on peripheral blood, taken in the first trimester of pregnancy. The source of these receptors is a female donor with multiple sclerosis, enrolled in a pregnancy study. The CDR3 runs from the conserved cysteine through the conserved F or W. A D gene is named only where the DNA matches it firmly. Rows give clone size only sometimes, using once, few, many, or a class for an expanded clone.

size: once
V: TRBV5-1
D: TRBD1
length: 14
J: TRBJ1-1
CDR3: CASTQTGGNTEAFF
DNA: TGCGCCAGCACCCAGACAGGGGGGAACACTGAAGCTTTCTTT

size: -
V: TRBV28
D: -
length: 13
J: TRBJ2-6
CDR3: CASGQTGANVLTF
DNA: TGTGCCAGCGGCCAAACTGGGGCCAACGTCCTGACTTTC

size: -
V: TRBV6-5
D: TRBD1
length: 14
J: TRBJ2-7
CDR3: CASSHETGTYEQYF
DNA: TGTGCCAGCAGTCATGAGACAGGGACCTACGAGCAGTACTTC

size: -
V: TRBV2
D: TRBD2
length: 15
J: TRBJ2-4
CDR3: CASSGTSGTQNIQYF
DNA: TGTGCCAGCAGTGGGACTAGCGGGACCCAAAACATTCAGTACTTC

size: -
V: TRBV6-6
D: TRBD2
length: 16
J: TRBJ2-3
CDR3: CASSYSAGRGTDTQYF
DNA: TGTGCCAGCAGTTACTCTGCAGGGAGGGGAACAGATACGCAGTATTTT

size: -
V: TRBV19
D: -
length: 14
J: TRBJ2-5
CDR3: CASSTMHRQETQYF
DNA: TGTGCCAGTAGTACGATGCATCGGCAAGAGACCCAGTACTTC

size: -
V: TRBV5-1
D: TRBD1
length: 15
J: TRBJ1-1
CDR3: CVSRSGQGADDEAFF
DNA: TGCGTCAGCAGAAGTGGACAGGGGGCGGATGATGAAGCTTTCTTT

size: few
V: TRBV5-4
D: TRBD1
length: 15
J: TRBJ1-1
CDR3: CASSTIGQANTEAFF
DNA: TGTGCCAGCAGCACTATAGGACAGGCGAACACTGAAGCTTTCTTT

size: -
V: TRBV9
D: TRBD2
length: 14
J: TRBJ2-7
CDR3: CASSPGGTWYEQYF
DNA: TGTGCCAGCAGCCCGGGGGGGACGTGGTACGAGCAGTACTTC

size: -
V: TRBV5-1
D: TRBD2
length: 16
J: TRBJ2-3
CDR3: CASSPWTSGSTDTQYF
DNA: TGCGCCAGCAGCCCTTGGACTAGCGGGAGCACAGATACGCAGTATTTT

size: once
V: TRBV9
D: -
length: 12
J: TRBJ1-2
CDR3: CASGGGAGGYTF
DNA: TGTGCCAGCGGGGGGGGTGCAGGCGGCTACACCTTC

size: -
V: TRBV6-1
D: -
length: 15
J: TRBJ1-1
CDR3: CASSDLIQGNTEAFF
DNA: TGTGCCAGCAGTGACCTTATTCAGGGTAACACTGAAGCTTTCTTT

size: -
V: TRBV7-8
D: -
length: 16
J: TRBJ2-1
CDR3: CASSLARAGQPKEQFF
DNA: TGTGCCAGCAGCTTAGCGCGGGCGGGCCAGCCGAAAGAGCAGTTCTTC

size: -
V: TRBV2
D: TRBD2
length: 14
J: TRBJ2-7
CDR3: CASTTSGGAYEQYF
DNA: TGTGCCAGTACTACTAGCGGGGGAGCCTACGAGCAGTACTTC

size: -
V: TRBV11-3
D: TRBD2
length: 16
J: TRBJ2-3
CDR3: CASSLGTSGATDTQYF
DNA: TGTGCCAGCAGCTTGGGGACTAGCGGGGCAACAGATACGCAGTATTTT

size: -
V: TRBV7-7
D: -
length: 17
J: TRBJ2-2
CDR3: CASSPSSGTANTGELFF
DNA: TGTGCTAGCAGCCCCAGTAGCGGTACTGCGAACACCGGGGAGCTGTTTTTT

size: -
V: TRBV10-3
D: TRBD2
length: 13
J: TRBJ2-1
CDR3: CAIRSGRENEQFF
DNA: TGTGCCATCAGAAGCGGGAGGGAGAATGAGCAGTTCTTC

size: once
V: TRBV11-2
D: TRBD2
length: 17
J: TRBJ2-7
CDR3: CASSASGLAGAIYEQYF
DNA: TGTGCCAGCAGCGCCTCGGGACTAGCGGGAGCAATCTACGAGCAGTACTTC

size: -
V: TRBV6-1
D: TRBD2
length: 14
J: TRBJ2-7
CDR3: CASSLTSGFHEQYF
DNA: TGTGCCAGCAGCCTGACTAGCGGGTTCCACGAGCAGTACTTC

size: -
V: TRBV11-2
D: -
length: 13
J: TRBJ2-7
CDR3: CASSLYTSYEQYF
DNA: TGTGCCAGCAGCCTCTATACCTCCTACGAGCAGTACTTC

size: -
V: TRBV19
D: TRBD2
length: 21
J: TRBJ2-2
CDR3: CASTLYAGTSGLLANTGELFF
DNA: TGTGCCAGTACCCTCTATGCCGGGACTAGCGGGTTACTCGCGAACACCGGGGAGCTGTTTTTT

size: -
V: TRBV5-6
D: TRBD2
length: 15
J: TRBJ2-1
CDR3: CASSSLAGPYNEQFF
DNA: TGTGCCAGCAGCTCCCTAGCGGGACCGTACAATGAGCAGTTCTTC